This passage covers 26 T cell receptor beta chains from one sample sequenced in a study of cytomegalovirus exposure and HLA in healthy donors. Both 60 Vbeta primers and 13 Jbeta primers went into the PCR. TCRdb's table, derived via immunoSEQ multiplex PCR, lists solely in-frame clones and lacks some. The sample holds tens of thousands of clones. Sample: PBMCs. All receptors derive from a man between 50 and 59 years old in good health and CMV-seronegative.

The V and J genes are TRBV2 and TRBJ1-4; 7 bases match TRBD1. Germline assignment: CDR1 SNHLY and CDR2 FYNNEI. The junction had 10 bases not matched to a gene; V was cut back by 5 bases and J by 7 bases. This CDR3 contains 15 residues. CDR3: CASSRSRDSPEKLFF. For the CDR3, the DNA is TGTGCCAGCAGTCGATCCCGGGACAGTCCTGAAAAACTGTTTTTT.

The chain employs TRBV11-2 and TRBJ2-7, with 8 bases fitting TRBD2. The V gene end was trimmed by 1 base and the J gene end by 3 bases; junction bases not matched to a gene: 5. This CDR3 is 15 amino acids long. The germline V gene encodes CDR1 SGHAT and CDR2 FQNNGV. DNA of the CDR3: TGTGCCAGCAGCTTAGGTGGCGGGGGGCGCTACGAGCAGTACTTC. Encoded protein: CASSLGGGGRYEQYF.

V and J are TRBV27 and TRBJ1-5, with D maybe TRBD1 (5 bases). CDR1 and CDR2 from the germline V gene are MNHEY and SMNVEV (reference sequence). V was cut by 4 bases and J by 4 bases, with 11 bases left in between. The CDR3 is made up of 14 amino acids. CDR3 coding DNA: TGTGCCAGCAGTTCGCCAGGGCGAAATCAGCCCCAGCATTTT. As protein: CASSSPGRNQPQHF.

The chain recombines TRBV4-1 with TRBJ1-1, with 7 bases that match TRBD1. The V and J ends lost 0 bases and 6 bases, in that order; junction bases with no gene match: 7. The CDR3 is made up of 15 amino acids. Germline CDR1 MGHRA, CDR2 YSYEKL. As DNA, the CDR3 is TGCGCCAGCAGCCAAGAGAGACAGGGTTCCCCTGAAGCTTTCTTT. Protein: CASSQERQGSPEAFF.

This chain links TRBV18 with TRBJ2-7, with 7 nucleotides matching TRBD1. The germline V gene has CDR1 KGHSH and CDR2 LQKENI. The CDR3 contains 13 residues. V shed 3 bases, J shed 4 bases, and the junction held 3 bases outside the gene matches. This chain's CDR3 is CASSPDREYEQYF. Here the CDR3 DNA reads TGTGCCAGCTCACCTGACAGGGAGTACGAGCAGTACTTC.

The chain links TRBV19 to TRBJ2-1, with a weak D call TRBD1 (6 bases). The CDR3 has 15 residues. V lost 7 bases to trimming and J lost 3 bases, with 16 bases between them. In germline, CDR1 is LNHDA, CDR2 SQIVND (reference sequence). This chain's CDR3 is CASTRTVRVYNEQFF. CDR3 sequence (DNA): TGTGCCAGTACTCGGACAGTTCGGGTCTACAATGAGCAGTTCTTC.

The J gene is TRBJ1-2, the V gene TRBV7-9, with unresolved D. Germline loops: CDR1 SEHNR, CDR2 FQNEAQ (reference sequence). The CDR3 runs 14 residues. V gave up 1 base and J gave up 2 bases, with 8 bases separating them. Here the CDR3 reads CASSLVQMNYGYTF. CDR3 bases: TGTGCCAGCAGCTTAGTCCAGATGAACTATGGCTACACCTTC.

This chain joins TRBV6-4 and TRBJ2-2; TRBD1 matches at 11 bases. The CDR3 runs to 14 residues. Germline assignment: CDR1 MRHNA and CDR2 SNTAGT. Trimming removed 5 bases from V and 7 bases from J; junction bases left unmatched: 3. The CDR3: CASSRTGGRGELFF. Here the CDR3 DNA reads TGTGCCAGCAGTCGGACAGGGGGCCGCGGGGAGCTGTTTTTT.

The chain combines TRBV28 with TRBJ1-1; tentative D call: TRBD1 (6 bases). This CDR3 contains 13 residues. Deletions cut 4 bases from V and 7 bases from J, with 13 bases between. Germline V gene data show CDR1 as MDHEN and CDR2 as SYDVKM. The CDR3 DNA is TGTGCCAGCAGTTCTCCGGGACAAAGTGAAGCTTTCTTT. Residues: CASSSPGQSEAFF.

Notes on this clone: Other nucleotide sequences in the sample specify the same CDR3. This rearrangement joins TRBV30 to TRBJ1-2, with a possible D match to TRBD1 (5 bases). Trimming cost V 0 bases and J 5 bases, with 7 bases left between them. The CDR3 is 12 residues long. Germline V gene sequence: CDR1 GTSNPN, CDR2 SVGIG (reference sequence). CDR3 sequence (DNA): TGTGCCTGGAGTGTGGGGGGGTATGGCTACACCTTC. Translation gives CAWSVGGYGYTF.

The V and J genes are TRBV19 and TRBJ2-3; 7 bases line up with TRBD2. Unmatched junction bases numbered 3, after V lost 9 bases and J lost 0 bases. Germline lookup yields CDR1 LNHDA and CDR2 SQIVND (reference sequence). CDR3 length: 13 amino acids. The CDR3 DNA is TGTGCCAGAGCTAGCGGTAGCACAGATACGCAGTATTTT. Residues: CARASGSTDTQYF.

The gene calls are TRBV6-4 and TRBJ2-2, with TRBD2 matching over 12 bases. The V gene's germline CDR1 is MRHNA and CDR2 SNTAGT. The CDR3 runs to 17 residues. Trimming took 4 bases from V and 4 from J; bases not matched to a gene: 7. CDR3 in DNA: TGTGCCAGCAGTGCTTCCGGGACTAGCGGGTTCACCGGGGAGCTGTTTTTT. It yields the protein CASSASGTSGFTGELFF.

V and J are TRBV4-2 and TRBJ2-3, with 12 bases identical to TRBD2. V was pared by 0 bases and J by 6 bases, with 10 bases of the junction left unmatched. This CDR3 region has 18 residues. CDR1 and CDR2 (germline): LGHNA, YNFKEQ. CDR3 loop: CASSQDLAGGGFADTQYF. The CDR3 bases are TGTGCCAGCAGCCAAGATCTAGCGGGGGGGGGCTTTGCCGATACGCAGTATTTT.

The chain employs TRBV6-7 and TRBJ2-5; TRBD1 aligns across 8 bases. TRBV6-7 is an open reading frame, and its role is uncertain. The CDR3 totals 17 residues. Trimming removed 3 bases from V and 2 bases from J; junction bases left unmatched: 11. CDR3 region: CASSYGGRGRVQETQYF. The CDR3 DNA is TGTGCCAGCAGTTATGGGGGCAGGGGGCGCGTACAAGAGACCCAGTACTTC.

The chain employs TRBV6-6 and TRBJ1-6, with 9 bases identical to TRBD1. The CDR3 sequence is 14 residues long. V was pared by 7 bases and J by 6 bases, with 4 bases of the junction left unmatched. Per the germline V gene, CDR1 is MNHNY and CDR2 is SVGAGI (reference sequence). The CDR3 protein is CASTPGQGNSPLHF. CDR3 bases: TGTGCCAGCACGCCGGGACAGGGTAATTCACCCCTCCACTTT.

CDR3 in DNA: TGTGCCAGCAGCTTAGACAGGGTGACTGGAAACACCATATATTTT. It yields the protein CASSLDRVTGNTIYF. The chain combines TRBV7-8 with TRBJ1-3, with D tentatively TRBD1 (6 bases). The CDR3 is 15 residues long. Germline V gives CDR1 SGHVS, CDR2 FQNEAQ. The V and J ends lost 1 base and 2 bases respectively, with 9 bases between them.

This rearrangement joins TRBV5-1 to TRBJ2-3; maybe TRBD1 (6 bases). The germline V gene encodes CDR1 SGHRS and CDR2 YFSETQ. The CDR3 totals 12 residues. V lost 7 bases, J lost 3 bases, and 9 bases lay in between. As DNA, the CDR3 is TGCGCCAGCCGCACAGGGACAGATACGCAGTATTTT. It codes for CASRTGTDTQYF. Combining the CDR3 with reference TRBV5-1 and TRBJ2-3 gives the whole variable domain KAGVTQTPRYLIKTRGQQVTLSCSPISGHRSVSWYQQTPGQGLQFLFEYFSETQRNKGNFPGRFSGRQFSNSRSEMNVSTLELGDSALYLCASRTGTDTQYFGPGTRLTVL.

The chain couples TRBV11-2 to TRBJ2-3, with 8 bases matching TRBD1. Losses at the gene ends were 3 bases for V and 4 bases for J; bases not matched to a gene: 6. This CDR3 has 15 amino acids. Germline values: CDR1 SGHAT, CDR2 FQNNGV. The CDR3 nucleotides are TGTGCCAGCAGCTTTACAGGGGGTGGGCCAGATACGCAGTATTTT. This gives the protein CASSFTGGGPDTQYF.

The CDR3 DNA is TGTGCCAGCAGGAGCGGGACAGGGGGCCGTCAGCCCCAGCATTTT. As protein: CASRSGTGGRQPQHF. The chain uses TRBV4-2 and TRBJ1-5; 12 bases match TRBD1. Germline V gene data show CDR1 as LGHNA and CDR2 as YNFKEQ. J lost 6 bases, V lost 6 bases, and 6 bases had no gene match. The CDR3 has 15 amino acids.

V gene TRBV4-1 combines with J gene TRBJ1-2; TRBD1 might be the D (5 bases). The CDR3 is 14 residues long. Trimming left V 0 bases short and J 2 bases short, with 7 bases between. Germline CDR1 and CDR2: MGHRA and YSYEKL. The CDR3 region is CASSQEGANYGYTF. In DNA form, the CDR3 reads TGCGCCAGCAGCCAAGAAGGGGCGAACTATGGCTACACCTTC.

The chain couples TRBV10-3 to TRBJ2-3; 7 positions match TRBD1. CDR1 is ENHRY and CDR2 is SYGVKD in the germline V gene. CDR3 length: 13 amino acids. The ends lost 5 bases at V and 4 bases at J; junction bases unmatched: 3. The CDR3 sequence is CAISRDSSDTQYF. The DNA of the CDR3 is TGTGCCATCAGTAGGGACAGCTCAGATACGCAGTATTTT.

This chain joins TRBV28 and TRBJ2-6; TRBD1 matches 10 bases. In germline, CDR1 is MDHEN, CDR2 SYDVKM. This CDR3 has 16 residues. J lost 2 bases, V lost 7 bases, and 5 bases had no gene match. CDR3 in DNA: TGTGCCAGCAACGAGGACAGGGGGACTGGGGCCAACGTCCTGACTTTC. Its translation is CASNEDRGTGANVLTF.

CDR3 coding DNA: TGTGCCAGCAGCCTCTCCCGGGACAGGGACCACGAGCAGTACTTC. Protein sequence: CASSLSRDRDHEQYF. The rearrangement uses TRBV7-6 and TRBJ2-5; 9 bases match TRBD1. The J call is doubtful: the DNA matches TRBJ2-7 better. This CDR3 is built from 15 residues. CDR1 and CDR2 from the germline V gene are SGHVS and FNYEAQ.

The chain links TRBV10-2 to TRBJ2-7, with TRBD2 identical over 11 bases. Germline assignment: CDR1 WSHSY and CDR2 SAAADI. The CDR3 has 15 amino acids. V gave up 8 bases and J gave up 3 bases; unmatched junction bases: 9. The CDR3 is CASQYLAGGHYEQYF. CDR3 nucleotide sequence: TGCGCCAGCCAGTACCTAGCGGGGGGACACTACGAGCAGTACTTC.

The rearrangement uses TRBV13 and TRBJ1-3, with 9 bases that match TRBD1. Trimming removed 4 bases from V and 0 bases from J; junction bases left unmatched: 1. In germline, CDR1 is PRHDT, CDR2 FYEKMQ (reference sequence). The CDR3 spans 15 residues. The CDR3, as DNA: TGTGCCAGCAGCTCGGACAGGGGCTCTGGAAACACCATATATTTT. As protein: CASSSDRGSGNTIYF.

The chain uses TRBV6-1 and TRBJ1-1, with D tentatively TRBD1 (5 bases). Trimming left V 3 bases short and J 1 base short, with 12 bases between. The germline gives CDR1 MNHNS, CDR2 SASEGT. The CDR3 sequence is 15 residues long. The chain's CDR3 is CASSELGGANTEAFF. CDR3 bases: TGTGCCAGCAGTGAGCTGGGGGGTGCGAACACTGAAGCTTTCTTT.